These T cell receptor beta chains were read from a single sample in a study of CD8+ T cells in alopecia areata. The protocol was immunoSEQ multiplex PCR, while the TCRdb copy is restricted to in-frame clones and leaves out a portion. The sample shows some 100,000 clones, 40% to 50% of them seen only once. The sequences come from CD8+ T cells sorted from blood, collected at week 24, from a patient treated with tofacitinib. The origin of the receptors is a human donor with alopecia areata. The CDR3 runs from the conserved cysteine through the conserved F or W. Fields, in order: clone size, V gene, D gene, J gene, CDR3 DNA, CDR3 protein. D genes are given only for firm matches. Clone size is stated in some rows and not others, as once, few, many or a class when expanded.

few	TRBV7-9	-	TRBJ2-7	TGTGCCAGCAGCAAGACAGTTTACGAGCAGTACTTC	CASSKTVYEQYF
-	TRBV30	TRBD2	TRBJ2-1	TGTGCCTGGAGTGGGGTGTTAGCGGGAGCCTACAATGAGCAGTTCTTC	CAWSGVLAGAYNEQFF
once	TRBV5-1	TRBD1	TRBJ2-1	TGCGCCAGCAGCCGACAGGGTCCTTCCTACAATGAGCAGTTCTTC	CASSRQGPSYNEQFF
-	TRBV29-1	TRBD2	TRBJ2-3	TGCAGCGTTGAAGTAGGGCGGGAGTACGCGACGCAGTATTTT	CSVEVGREYATQYF
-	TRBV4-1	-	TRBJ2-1	TGCGCCAGCAGCCAAGGGACGCAGGGGTTATCGTTTAGGAATGAGCAGTTCTTC	CASSQGTQGLSFRNEQFF
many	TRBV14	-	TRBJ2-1	TGTGCCAGCAGCCCCGCCAGCGGACTATCCTACAATGAGCAGTTCTTC	CASSPASGLSYNEQFF
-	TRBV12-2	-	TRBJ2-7	TGTGCAAGTCGTCAAACAGGGGAGAGGGAGCAGTACTTC	CASRQTGEREQYF
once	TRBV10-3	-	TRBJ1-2	TGTGCCCCATCTTATAGGACAGTGGGCTACACCTTC	CAPSYRTVGYTF
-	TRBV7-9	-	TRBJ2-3	TGTGCCAGCAGCTTAACAGATACGCAGTATTTT	CASSLTDTQYF
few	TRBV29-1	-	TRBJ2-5	TGCAGCGTTGGTAGAAACGGACAGGGAGGGCAGGAGACCCAGTACTTC	CSVGRNGQGGQETQYF
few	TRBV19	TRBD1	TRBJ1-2	TGTGCCAGCAATACAGGGGGCTATGGCTACACCTTC	CASNTGGYGYTF
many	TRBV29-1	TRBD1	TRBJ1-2	TGCAGCGTAGGAGGTCAGGGGGCCTCTGGCTACACCTTC	CSVGGQGASGYTF
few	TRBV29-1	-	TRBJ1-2	TGCAGCGTCGGCGGCGGGAGTAACTATGGCTACACCTTC	CSVGGGSNYGYTF
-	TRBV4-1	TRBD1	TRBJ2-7	TGCGCCAGCAGCCGCCTTGGGGGACCAGGGGGAGAGTACTACGAGCAGTACTTC	CASSRLGGPGGEYYEQYF
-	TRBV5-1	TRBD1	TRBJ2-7	TGCGCCAGCAGCTTTTTGGACAGGGCGGGGGAGCAGTACTTC	CASSFLDRAGEQYF
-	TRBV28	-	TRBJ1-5	TGTGCCAGCAGTTTGTTGGCGGGGGCAAGGCCCCAGCATTTT	CASSLLAGARPQHF
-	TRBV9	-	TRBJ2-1	TGTGCCAGCAGGGGTTTCGGCAATGAGCAGTTCTTC	CASRGFGNEQFF
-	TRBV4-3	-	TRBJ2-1	TGCGCCAGCAGCCAAGGACAGCCGGGGGCCCCGAAGTTCAATGAGCAGTTCTTC	CASSQGQPGAPKFNEQFF
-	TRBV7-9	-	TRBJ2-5	TGTGCCAGCAGACCAGGACTAAGGGGAGGAGAGACCCAGTACTTC	CASRPGLRGGETQYF
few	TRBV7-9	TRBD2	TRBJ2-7	TGTGCCAGCAGCTTTAGCGGGAGATCCTACGAGCAGTACTTC	CASSFSGRSYEQYF
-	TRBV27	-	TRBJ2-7	TGTGCCAGCAGTTTATCGGGATCCTACGAGCAGTACTTC	CASSLSGSYEQYF
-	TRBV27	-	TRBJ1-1	TGTGCCACCGGACTTCCTACGACCTTTTGGGGAACTTTCTTT	CATGLPTTFWGTFF
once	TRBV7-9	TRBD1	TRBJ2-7	TGTGCCAGCAGCTCGACAGGGGGCAGGCACGAGCAGTACTTC	CASSSTGGRHEQYF
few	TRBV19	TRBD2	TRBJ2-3	TGTGCCATCGCGGGAGGGCCGGATGATACGCAGTATTTT	CAIAGGPDDTQYF
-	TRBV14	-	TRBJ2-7	TGTGCCAGCAGCCAAGATGCGGGCCTTCCCTACGAGCAGTACTTC	CASSQDAGLPYEQYF
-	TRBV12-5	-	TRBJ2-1	TGTGCTAGTGGTCCCTCTAGCGATACCTACAATGAGCAGTTCTTC	CASGPSSDTYNEQFF
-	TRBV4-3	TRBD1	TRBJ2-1	TGCGCCAGCAACGTAATAGGCGCAGGGGGCCCCGATGAGCAGTTCTTC	CASNVIGAGGPDEQFF
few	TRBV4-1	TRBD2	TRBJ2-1	TGCGCCAGCAGCCCGCCCGGGGGGTACAATGAGCAGTTCTTC	CASSPPGGYNEQFF
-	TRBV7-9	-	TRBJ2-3	TGTGCCAGCAGCCGGACCGCAGATACGCAGTATTTT	CASSRTADTQYF
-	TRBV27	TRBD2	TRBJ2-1	TGTGCCAGCACGGGACTAGCGGGTGGCAATGAGCAGTTCTTC	CASTGLAGGNEQFF
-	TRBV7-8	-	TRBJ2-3	TGTGCCAGCAGCGCGGGCTCGGGCACAGATACGCAGTATTTT	CASSAGSGTDTQYF